A selection of T cell receptor beta chains follows, all from one sample in a study of T cell changes during pregnancy in multiple sclerosis. Using immunoSEQ multiplex PCR, the repertoire was profiled, and TCRdb retains in-frame clones only, with some absent. The table has 80,000 to 95,000 clones, roughly 93% seen once; the top ten hold around 1.4%. Sample: peripheral blood, taken in the third trimester of pregnancy. The receptors originated from a female donor in good health, enrolled as a control in a pregnancy study. CDR3s include the opening cysteine and the closing phenylalanine or tryptophan. A D gene is named only where the DNA matches it firmly. A row's size may be missing; if present it is once, few, many or a size class.

size,V,length,J,D,DNA,CDR3
once,TRBV27,16,TRBJ2-1,TRBD2,TGTGCCAGCAGTCCCCCGGGGGGGCAGACCTACAATGAGCAGTTCTTC,CASSPPGGQTYNEQFF
-,TRBV2,14,TRBJ2-4,-,TGTGCCAGCAGTGAAACCCTGCGCAAAAACATTCAGTACTTC,CASSETLRKNIQYF
-,TRBV27,17,TRBJ2-1,TRBD2,TGTGCCAGCAGTACCTGGACTAGCGGGAGGAACTACAATGAGCAGTTCTTC,CASSTWTSGRNYNEQFF
-,TRBV2,15,TRBJ2-4,-,TGTGCCAGCAGCGAGAGGGGGGGGGCGGCTGGCATTCAGTACTTC,CASSERGGAAGIQYF
-,TRBV18,15,TRBJ2-7,TRBD2,TGTGCCAGCTCACCCGGGACTAGCGGCACCTACGAGCAGTACTTC,CASSPGTSGTYEQYF
-,TRBV7-9,17,TRBJ2-7,TRBD2,TGTGCCAGCAGCTCAAACGGATTCACTAGCGGGAGCTACGAGCAGTACTTC,CASSSNGFTSGSYEQYF
-,TRBV10-3,12,TRBJ1-5,-,TGTGCCATCAGCTCAGGGGTCCAGCCCCAGCATTTT,CAISSGVQPQHF
-,TRBV6-6,16,TRBJ1-3,-,TGTGCCAGCAGTTACTCGGGGAGGAACTCTGGAAACACCATATATTTT,CASSYSGRNSGNTIYF
-,TRBV10-3,13,TRBJ2-7,-,TGTGCCATCAGGATGACTGGGGGCCACGAGCAGTACTTC,CAIRMTGGHEQYF
-,TRBV11-2,16,TRBJ1-2,TRBD1,TGTGCCAGCAGCTCGGACAGGGTTTCCCTTGCGACGGGCTACACCTTC,CASSSDRVSLATGYTF
-,TRBV28,15,TRBJ1-5,TRBD1,TGTGCCAGCAGTTTAGGGACAGTCGGCAATCAGCCCCAGCATTTT,CASSLGTVGNQPQHF
-,TRBV5-6,14,TRBJ2-5,TRBD2,TGTGCCAGCAGGGGGCGGGGGAGGGGAGAGACCCAGTACTTC,CASRGRGRGETQYF
-,TRBV4-1,15,TRBJ2-5,-,TGCGCCAGCAGCCAAGCAGGCAGGGGCGAAGAGACCCAGTACTTC,CASSQAGRGEETQYF
-,TRBV28,14,TRBJ2-7,TRBD1,TGTGCCAGCAGTTTAAGGGACAGGGTTCTCGCCGGGGACTTC,CASSLRDRVLAGDF